These 19 T cell receptor beta chains came from one sample sequenced in a study of blood T cells in healthy people across ages. The second PCR ran about 6 to 11 cycles with a sample-barcoded 5' primer and J-beta primers. TCRdb re-called the 5' RACE reads with MiXCR, one entry per CDR3 protein. Seen here are roughly 1,300,000 distinct CDR3 sequences, approximately 60% observed once, and the top ten hold about 6.7%. The sequenced sample consisted of blood. These receptors were taken from a man younger than 30 in good health.

The chain employs TRBV28 and TRBJ2-7; unclear D gene. Trimming stripped 3 bases from V and 3 bases from J, with 21 bases between. Germline V gene sequence: CDR1 MDHEN, CDR2 SYDVKM. The CDR3 is 17 residues long. The CDR3 nucleotides read TGTGCCAGCAGTTTCTACAGAATCCCACCTTCTGGCTACGAGCAGTACTTC. It specifies CASSFYRIPPSGYEQYF.

The chain combines TRBV11-2 with TRBJ2-3, with TRBD2 identical over 12 bases. The CDR3 loop spans 14 amino acids. The junction had 11 bases not matched to a gene; V was cut back by 5 bases and J by 14 bases. Germline V gene sequence: CDR1 SGHAT, CDR2 FQNNGV. CDR3 DNA sequence: TGTGCCAGCAGCGTAGTCCGGACTAGCGGGAAGGTGTATTTT. This translates into CASSVVRTSGKVYF.

This rearrangement joins TRBV27 to TRBJ2-1; D is uncertain. The J call may not be correct, given that the DNA end is closer to TRBJ2-7. This CDR3 region has 12 residues. CDR1 and CDR2 from the germline V gene are MNHEY and SMNVEV (reference sequence). The CDR3 loop reads CASSSTYNEQYF. CDR3 bases: TGTGCCAGCAGTTCGACCTACAATGAGCAGTACTTC.

V and J are TRBV7-6 and TRBJ2-1; 8 positions agree with TRBD2. Germline loops: CDR1 SGHVS, CDR2 FNYEAQ. The CDR3 sequence is 16 residues long. V dropped 2 bases and J dropped 6; count of bases not matched to a gene: 9. DNA for the CDR3: TGTGCCAGCAGCTTAATGCCGGGGGGGCTCGGCAATGAGCAGTTCTTC. Protein product: CASSLMPGGLGNEQFF.

J is TRBJ2-5 and V is TRBV5-1; no firm D call. The CDR3 has 15 amino acids. Trimming left V 0 bases short and J 4 bases short, with 13 bases between. Germline CDR1 reads SGHRS; CDR2 reads YFSETQ. CDR3 coding DNA: TGCGCCAGCAGCTTGGTCAGGCAAGGACGAGAGACCCAGTACTTC. Encoded protein: CASSLVRQGRETQYF. Looking up the rest from reference TRBV5-1 and TRBJ2-5 gives the full variable domain: KAGVTQTPRYLIKTRGQQVTLSCSPISGHRSVSWYQQTPGQGLQFLFEYFSETQRNKGNFPGRFSGRQFSNSRSEMNVSTLELGDSALYLCASSLVRQGRETQYFGPGTRLLVL.

This clonotype appeared a few times. The CDR3 is CASSLAGQPNTEAFF. The CDR3, as DNA: TGTGCCAGCAGCTTAGCCGGACAGCCGAACACTGAAGCTTTCTTT. V gene TRBV7-2 combines with J gene TRBJ1-1; possibly TRBD1 for D (6 bases). V was clipped by 0 bases and J by 1 base, with 9 bases between them. Germline lookup yields CDR1 SGHTA and CDR2 FQGNSA. This CDR3 contains 15 residues.

The chain joins TRBV10-1 to TRBJ2-7, with 9 bases aligning to TRBD2. The CDR3 totals 15 residues. Germline V gives CDR1 WNHNN, CDR2 SYGVQD (reference sequence). After removal of 5 bases from V and 1 base from J, the junction contained 6 bases not matched to a gene. CDR3 protein: CASSTFSGSSYEQYF. CDR3 nucleotide sequence: TGCGCCAGCAGTACGTTTAGCGGGAGTTCCTACGAGCAGTACTTC.

The chain has TRBV2 and TRBJ2-2; 8 nucleotides agree with TRBD1. Germline V gives CDR1 SNHLY, CDR2 FYNNEI. With V trimmed by 3 bases and J by 8 bases, 8 bases remained unmatched. The CDR3 has 15 amino acids. For the CDR3, the DNA is TGTGCCAGCAGTGATCAGGGGGCTAGACCTGGGGAGCTGTTTTTT. Translated, it gives CASSDQGARPGELFF.

The chain employs TRBV7-9 and TRBJ1-6; D is unclear. There are 13 residues in the CDR3. Germline CDR1 SEHNR, CDR2 FQNEAQ (reference sequence). V was cut by 8 bases and J by 7 bases, with 12 bases left in between. CDR3 DNA sequence: TGTGCCAGCCAAGGTGCTCGGAATTCACCCCTCCACTTT. It yields the protein CASQGARNSPLHF.

This clonotype has a handful of counts. V gene TRBV11-2 combines with J gene TRBJ2-1, with 8 bases aligning to TRBD2. Germline V gives CDR1 SGHAT, CDR2 FQNNGV. This CDR3 contains 15 residues. The trim removed 2 bases at V and 8 bases at J, leaving 8 bases unmatched. The CDR3 spells CASSLIRGLGHEQFF. The CDR3 nucleotides read TGTGCCAGCAGCTTAATCAGGGGACTAGGGCATGAGCAGTTCTTC.

This rearrangement joins TRBV6-1 to TRBJ2-7; 7 bases are shared with TRBD1. CDR1 is MNHNS, CDR2 SASEGT, per germline. This CDR3 has 14 residues. V shed 5 bases, J shed 3 bases, and the junction held 7 bases outside the gene matches. In DNA, the CDR3 is TGTGCCAGCAGTACGGGACAGAGATTCTACGAGCAGTACTTC. It encodes CASSTGQRFYEQYF.

The chain is built from TRBV29-1 and TRBJ2-1, with TRBD1 identical over 7 bases. The CDR3 contains 13 residues. Trimming at V came to 5 bases and at J to 3 bases, leaving 4 bases not matched to a gene. Germline V lookup: CDR1 SQVTM, CDR2 ANQGSEA. The CDR3 DNA reads TGCAGCGTTTGGGACAGTCACTACAATGAGCAGTTCTTC. Amino acid sequence: CSVWDSHYNEQFF.

Only a few counts were recorded for this clonotype. The gene calls are TRBV20-1 and TRBJ2-1; 12 nucleotides agree with TRBD2. Trimming removed 7 bases from V and 6 bases from J; junction bases left unmatched: 4. This CDR3 spans 13 amino acids. Germline CDR1 reads DFQATT; CDR2 reads SNEGSKA (reference sequence). In DNA, the CDR3 is TGCAGTGTTCTGGGACTAGCGGGCAATGAGCAGTTCTTC. Translated: CSVLGLAGNEQFF.

This sequence joins TRBV7-2 and TRBJ2-1; 7 bases match TRBD2. CDR1 and CDR2 (germline): SGHTA, FQGNSA. The CDR3 has 15 residues. V lost 2 bases to trimming and J lost 3 bases; unmatched junction nucleotides: 4. The CDR3 protein is CASSLLGGDYNEQFF. The CDR3 DNA reads as TGTGCCAGCAGCTTATTGGGGGGGGACTACAATGAGCAGTTCTTC. The whole variable domain, remainder taken from reference TRBV7-2 and TRBJ2-1, is GAGVSQSPSNKVTEKGKDVELRCDPISGHTALYWYRQSLGQGLEFLIYFQGNSAPDKSGLPSDRFSAERTGGSVSTLTIQRTQQEDSAVYLCASSLLGGDYNEQFFGPGTRLTVL.

This clonotype was seen only a few times. The chain couples TRBV5-1 to TRBJ2-4; D may be TRBD1 (5 bases). Trimming cost V 3 bases and J 8 bases, with 18 bases left between them. The CDR3 consists of 15 residues. Looked up from germline, CDR1 is SGHRS and CDR2 is YFSETQ. The CDR3 is CASSWRQGRGDIQYF. The CDR3 region has the DNA TGCGCCAGCAGCTGGCGGCAGGGCCGTGGGGACATTCAGTACTTC.

Only one count was recorded for this clonotype. The chain carries TRBV27 and TRBJ1-1; D may be TRBD1 (5 bases). The germline V and J ends were trimmed by 2 bases and 4 bases, with 14 bases remaining between them. The CDR3 has 15 residues. Looked up from germline, CDR1 is MNHEY and CDR2 is SMNVEV (reference sequence). CDR3 loop: CASSLRQGGRTEAFF. The CDR3 coding sequence is TGTGCCAGCAGTTTACGTCAGGGCGGACGCACTGAAGCTTTCTTT.

The CDR3 loop reads CASSFTVGGSYEQYF. The CDR3 DNA sequence: TGTGCCAGCAGTTTTACCGTTGGCGGGAGCTACGAGCAGTACTTC. The V gene is TRBV27, the J gene TRBJ2-4, with 7 nucleotides matching TRBD2. The J call could be wrong; TRBJ2-7 is a better fit for the DNA end. From germline, CDR1 is MNHEY and CDR2 SMNVEV (reference sequence). This CDR3 has 15 residues.

DNA for the CDR3: TGCGCCAGCAGCCGTACTCCGGGATCTGAAAAACTGTTTTTT. Translating gives CASSRTPGSEKLFF. This chain links TRBV4-1 with TRBJ1-4; no definite D call. V gave up 4 bases and J gave up 7 bases, with 13 bases separating them. CDR3 length: 14 residues. In germline, CDR1 is MGHRA, CDR2 YSYEKL.

This clonotype has a handful of counts. The chain couples TRBV12-3 or TRBV12-4 to TRBJ2-7; 9 bases fit TRBD1. Unmatched junction bases numbered 15, after V lost 5 bases and J lost 4 bases. The CDR3 runs to 17 residues. The CDR3 is CASSPQPGGTGLYEQYF. The CDR3 nucleotides are TGTGCCAGCAGTCCTCAACCTGGGGGGACAGGGTTATACGAGCAGTACTTC.